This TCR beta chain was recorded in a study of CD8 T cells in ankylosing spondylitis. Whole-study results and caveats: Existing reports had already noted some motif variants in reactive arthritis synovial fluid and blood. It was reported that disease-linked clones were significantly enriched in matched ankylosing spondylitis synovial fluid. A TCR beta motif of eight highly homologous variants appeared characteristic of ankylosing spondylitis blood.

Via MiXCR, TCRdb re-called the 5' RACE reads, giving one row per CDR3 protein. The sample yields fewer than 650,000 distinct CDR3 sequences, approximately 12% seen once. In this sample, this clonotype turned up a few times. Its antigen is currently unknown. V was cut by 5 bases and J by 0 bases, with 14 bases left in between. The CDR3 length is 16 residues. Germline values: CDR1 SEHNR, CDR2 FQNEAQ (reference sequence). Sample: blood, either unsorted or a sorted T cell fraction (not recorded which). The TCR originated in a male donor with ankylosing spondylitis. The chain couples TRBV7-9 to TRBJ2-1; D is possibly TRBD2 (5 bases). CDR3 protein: CASSPGGHSSYNEQFF. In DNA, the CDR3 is TGTGCCAGCAGCCCCGGCGGGCATAGCTCCTACAATGAGCAGTTCTTC.